The 28 T cell receptor beta chains given below trace back to one sample, sequenced in a study of blood T cell repertoires in COVID-19. Measured with immunoSEQ multiplex PCR; TCRdb has only the in-frame clones, and not every one. The sample consists of about 220,000 clones, 70% to 90% of them appearing once. Sequencing was done on a sample of peripheral blood. These receptors all stem from a woman aged 25 to 39 who had recovered from COVID-19.

Concerning this clone itself: Different DNA sequences within this sample yield the same CDR3. The chain couples TRBV5-1 to TRBJ2-7; a weak D match, TRBD1 (5 bases). CDR1 is SGHRS and CDR2 is YFSETQ in the germline V gene. Trimming left V 4 bases short and J 1 base short, with 9 bases between. This CDR3 region has 13 residues. The CDR3 nucleotides read TGCGCCAGCAGCCTCCAGGGATCCTACGAGCAGTACTTC. Residues: CASSLQGSYEQYF.

V usage is TRBV28 and J usage is TRBJ2-2; D remains unclear. Germline CDR1 MDHEN, CDR2 SYDVKM. This CDR3 has 13 residues. V was trimmed by 4 bases and J by 7 bases, leaving 10 bases between them. The CDR3 nucleotides are TGTGCCAGCAGTTCCATGAGTGGCGGGGAGCTGTTTTTT. It specifies CASSSMSGGELFF. Based on the CDR3 plus reference TRBV28 and TRBJ2-2, the full variable domain is DVKVTQSSRYLVKRTGEKVFLECVQDMDHENMFWYRQDPGLGLRLIYFSYDVKMKEKGDIPEGYSVSREKKERFSLILESASTNQTSMYLCASSSMSGGELFFGEGSRLTVL.

This sequence joins TRBV5-4 and TRBJ2-7; D is perhaps TRBD2 (6 bases). Germline V lookup: CDR1 SGHNT, CDR2 YYREEE (reference sequence). V was cut by 1 base and J by 4 bases, with 12 bases left in between. The CDR3 extends over 14 amino acids. CDR3 region: CASSLSGRKYEQYF. The CDR3 nucleotides are TGTGCCAGCAGCTTGTCAGGGAGGAAGTACGAGCAGTACTTC.

The genes are TRBV5-1 and TRBJ1-1; a weak D match, TRBD1 (5 bases). The CDR3 totals 14 residues. The V end lost 2 bases, the J end lost 4 bases, and 12 bases lay between the germline ends. The germline gives CDR1 SGHRS, CDR2 YFSETQ. This CDR3 reads CASSFQGGGTEAFF. The CDR3 DNA reads as TGCGCCAGCAGCTTTCAGGGCGGGGGCACTGAAGCTTTCTTT.

This rearrangement joins TRBV30 to TRBJ1-4; no clear D gene. The germline gives CDR1 GTSNPN, CDR2 SVGIG (reference sequence). This CDR3 region has 12 residues. Trimming took off 4 bases at V and 8 bases at J, with 11 bases between the two ends. The CDR3 nucleotides read TGTGCCTGGATACTTCCGAGGGAAAAACTGTTTTTT. Translating it yields CAWILPREKLFF.

This clone appeared a few times. J is TRBJ2-7 and V is TRBV7-2; TRBD1 matches 8 bases. The CDR3 contains 15 residues. From germline, CDR1 is SGHTA and CDR2 FQGNSA. V was clipped by 6 bases and J by 3 bases; unmatched bases: 10. This CDR3 reads CASRAGQGSYYEQYF. DNA for the CDR3: TGTGCCAGCAGGGCTGGACAGGGTTCTTACTACGAGCAGTACTTC.

The rearrangement joins TRBV28 to TRBJ2-7, with a weak D call TRBD2 (5 bases). Deletions cut 6 bases from V and 3 bases from J, with 12 bases between. The CDR3 runs 13 residues. Germline V gene lookup returns CDR1 MDHEN and CDR2 SYDVKM. The DNA of the CDR3 is TGTGCCAGCAGCCGGGGTCTTCTCTACGAGCAGTACTTC. Protein product: CASSRGLLYEQYF.

V is TRBV5-5 and J is TRBJ1-1, with a weak D call TRBD1 (5 bases). This CDR3 region has 15 residues. Trimming removed 0 bases at V and 3 bases at J, with 12 bases between. Germline-derived CDR1 and CDR2 are SGHKS and YYEKEE (reference sequence). The CDR3 nucleotides read TGTGCCAGCAGCTTGGAAGGTGGGGGGTACACTGAAGCTTTCTTT. Protein: CASSLEGGGYTEAFF.

The chain combines TRBV10-2 with TRBJ2-7; D ambiguous. There are 12 residues in the CDR3. Germline assignment: CDR1 WSHSY and CDR2 SAAADI. V was clipped by 8 bases and J by 2 bases, with 10 bases between them. The CDR3, as DNA: TGCGCCAGCTCAGAGGTGACCTACGAGCAGTACTTC. This encodes CASSEVTYEQYF.

The chain links TRBV7-2 to TRBJ2-3; TRBD2 matches 7 bases. J lost 5 bases, V lost 7 bases, and 9 bases had no gene match. The CDR3 runs 14 residues. The germline gives CDR1 SGHTA, CDR2 FQGNSA. CDR3 coding DNA: TGTGCCAGCAAACCCACCAGCGGGGAAGATACGCAGTATTTT. Its translation is CASKPTSGEDTQYF.

The chain recombines TRBV9 with TRBJ1-6, with 9 positions matching TRBD1. Germline V lookup: CDR1 SGDLS, CDR2 YYNGEE. CDR3 length: 14 residues. V shed 3 bases, J shed 6 bases, and the junction held 1 base outside the gene matches. The CDR3 is CASSGTGVNSPLHF. The DNA of the CDR3 is TGTGCCAGCAGCGGGACAGGGGTTAATTCACCCCTCCACTTT.

In this sample, this clone turned up a few times. The gene calls are TRBV19 and TRBJ1-2; perhaps TRBD1 as D (5 bases). The CDR3 consists of 12 residues. V lost 1 base and J 7 bases, leaving 7 bases between the germline ends. CDR1 is LNHDA and CDR2 is SQIVND in the germline V gene (reference sequence). The CDR3 loop reads CASSIGGAGYTF. In nucleotides, the CDR3 is TGTGCCAGTAGTATAGGCGGGGCTGGCTACACCTTC.

The chain combines TRBV7-9 with TRBJ1-1; D call uncertain. Germline CDR1 and CDR2: SEHNR and FQNEAQ (reference sequence). V lost 5 bases, J lost 8 bases, and 12 bases lay in between. CDR3 size: 12 residues. The CDR3 nucleotides are TGTGCCAGCAGCCTACCTAGAACCGAAGCTTTCTTT. It translates to CASSLPRTEAFF.

This chain joins TRBV18 and TRBJ1-1; a weak D match, TRBD1 (5 bases). The V and J ends lost 1 base and 10 bases respectively, with 13 bases between them. The CDR3 sequence is 13 residues long. Germline CDR1 KGHSH, CDR2 LQKENI. The CDR3 DNA sequence: TGTGCCAGCTCACCACGGGAGGGGCGCTTAGCTTTCTTT. Encoded protein: CASSPREGRLAFF.

This clone was counted between two and nine times. This chain uses TRBV18 with TRBJ1-1, with D tentatively TRBD1 (5 bases). V lost 4 bases and J lost 1, with 13 bases in between. Looked up from germline, CDR1 is KGHSH and CDR2 is LQKENI. There are 15 residues in the CDR3. DNA of the CDR3: TGTGCCAGCTCACGGAAGGGCAGGGAGAACACTGAAGCTTTCTTT. Its protein product is CASSRKGRENTEAFF.

The gene calls are TRBV4-2 and TRBJ2-7, with TRBD1 identical over 9 bases. The germline V gene has CDR1 LGHNA and CDR2 YNFKEQ. CDR3 length: 15 amino acids. V shed 4 bases, J shed 0 bases, and the junction held 4 bases outside the gene matches. CDR3 sequence reads: CASSLRDRASYEQYF. The CDR3 nucleotides read TGTGCCAGCAGCCTCCGGGACAGGGCCTCCTACGAGCAGTACTTC.

This clone is a singleton in its sample. The rearrangement joins TRBV10-3 to TRBJ2-7; 10 nucleotides agree with TRBD1. CDR1 is ENHRY, CDR2 SYGVKD, per germline. The CDR3 totals 14 residues. J gave up 6 bases and V 7 bases, and 9 bases lay outside the gene matches. CDR3 in amino acids: CAITAGTGVGEQYF. The CDR3 DNA follows: TGTGCCATCACCGCAGGGACAGGGGTGGGCGAGCAGTACTTC.

This clone came up once. J is TRBJ2-3 and V is TRBV6-5, with D possibly TRBD2 on 6 matching bases. V was cut by 6 bases and J by 2 bases, with 9 bases left in between. Germline V lookup: CDR1 MNHEY, CDR2 SVGAGI. The length of the CDR3 is 13 residues. This CDR3 is CASSRDFTDTQYF. In nucleotides, the CDR3 is TGTGCCAGCAGCCGGGACTTCACAGATACGCAGTATTTT.

The chain couples TRBV9 to TRBJ2-1; 8 positions agree with TRBD2. Germline lookup yields CDR1 SGDLS and CDR2 YYNGEE. Trimming cost V 4 bases and J 2 bases; bases outside gene matches: 8. This CDR3 contains 16 residues. The CDR3 region is CASSPRTSSAYNEQFF. The CDR3 DNA reads as TGTGCCAGCAGCCCACGGACTAGCTCGGCCTACAATGAGCAGTTCTTC.

The chain is built from TRBV24-1 and TRBJ2-1, with TRBD2 matching over 8 bases. The CDR3 is 11 residues long. Germline lookup yields CDR1 KGHDR and CDR2 SFDVKD. V shed 12 bases and J 11 bases; nucleotides not matched to a gene: 8. The CDR3 nucleotides read TGTGCCGCGGACATAGCGGGAAAGCAGTTCTTC. Its translation: CAADIAGKQFF.

This clone was seen once. J is TRBJ2-7 and V is TRBV7-2; possibly TRBD1 for D (6 bases). CDR3 length: 13 amino acids. Trimming cost V 11 bases and J 0 bases, with 14 bases left between them. Looked up from germline, CDR1 is SGHTA and CDR2 is FQGNSA. CDR3 sequence (DNA): TGTGCCGTCGGACAGAGAAACTCCTACGAGCAGTACTTC. This translates into CAVGQRNSYEQYF.

V and J are TRBV5-5 and TRBJ2-2; maybe TRBD2 (5 bases). CDR1 is SGHKS and CDR2 is YYEKEE in the germline V gene (reference sequence). CDR3 length: 17 residues. V was clipped by 5 bases and J by 4 bases, with 21 bases between them. The CDR3 DNA is TGTGCCAGCAGTCGTCCCTTAGCTGGACTCCCCACCGGGGAGCTGTTTTTT. Translated: CASSRPLAGLPTGELFF. Full variable domain (missing parts from reference TRBV5-5 and TRBJ2-2): DAGVTQSPTHLIKTRGQQVTLRCSPISGHKSVSWYQQVLGQGPQFIFQYYEKEERGRGNFPDRFSARQFPNYSSELNVNALLLGDSALYLCASSRPLAGLPTGELFFGEGSRLTVL.

The gene calls are TRBV11-1 and TRBJ2-5; D unclear. This CDR3 region has 14 residues. Trimming removed 4 bases from V and 2 bases from J, with 11 bases in between. Germline values: CDR1 SGHAT, CDR2 FQDESV (reference sequence). The CDR3 loop reads CASSSSSFQETQYF. The DNA of the CDR3 is TGTGCCAGCAGCTCCTCGTCGTTTCAAGAGACCCAGTACTTC.

CDR3 sequence: CASSLGQGSTEAFF. The CDR3 region has the DNA TGTGCCAGCTCGCTCGGACAGGGTAGCACTGAAGCTTTCTTT. The rearrangement uses TRBV18 and TRBJ1-1; 8 bases line up with TRBD1. V was clipped by 6 bases and J by 4 bases; unmatched bases: 7. Germline loops: CDR1 KGHSH, CDR2 LQKENI. This CDR3 comprises 14 residues.

CDR3 coding DNA: TGTGCCAGCAGTTACCCCCCCCATCGGGAGCAGTACTTC. As protein: CASSYPPHREQYF. V gene TRBV6-2 or TRBV6-3 combines with J gene TRBJ2-7, with D unresolved. CDR3 length equals 13 residues. Germline lookup yields CDR1 MNHEY and CDR2 SVGEGT. Trimming cost V 2 bases and J 7 bases, with 12 bases left between them.

This clone was found once. V usage is TRBV3-1 (or the pseudogene TRBV3-2) and J usage is TRBJ2-5; D perhaps matches TRBD2 (5 bases). The CDR3 is made up of 15 amino acids. With 0 bases removed from V and 12 bases from J, the gap between germline ends came to 20 bases. Germline CDR1 and CDR2: LGHDT and YNNKEL (reference sequence). The CDR3 DNA reads as TGTGCCAGCAGCCAAGATCCCGCTAGCCTTCCCCCAAAGTACTTC. Protein sequence: CASSQDPASLPPKYF.

CDR3 sequence reads: CASSDSGSWNTGELFF. The CDR3 DNA follows: TGTGCCAGCAGTGACTCGGGTAGCTGGAACACCGGGGAGCTGTTTTTT. V usage is TRBV6-4 and J usage is TRBJ2-2; no definite D call. The ends were cut back, 0 bases at V and 1 base at J, with 9 bases in the middle. The CDR3 has 16 amino acids. Germline V gives CDR1 MRHNA, CDR2 SNTAGT.

The chain joins TRBV5-1 to TRBJ2-1; 9 nucleotides align to TRBD1. In germline, CDR1 is SGHRS, CDR2 YFSETQ. The V and J ends lost 1 base and 2 bases, in that order; junction bases with no gene match: 1. The length of the CDR3 is 15 residues. In nucleotides, the CDR3 is TGCGCCAGCAGCTTGCGGACAGGGGCCTACAATGAGCAGTTCTTC. Encoded protein: CASSLRTGAYNEQFF.